The 15 T cell receptor beta chains listed next were all sequenced from one sample in a study of T cell responses to AZD1222 COVID-19 vaccine. Sequencing was performed with immunoSEQ multiplex PCR; in TCRdb, only in-frame clones are kept and a portion is missing. Of over 200,000 clones in the sample, approximately 94% were seen once. Sequencing was performed on peripheral blood, taken 28 days after the second dose of the MenACWY control vaccine. The receptor source for this set is an adult who received the MenACWY meningococcal vaccine as a control.

The chain employs TRBV9 and TRBJ1-1; the D gene is possibly TRBD1 (5 bases). CDR1 SGDLS and CDR2 YYNGEE come from the germline V gene. This CDR3 has 16 residues. The V gene lost 0 bases and the J gene lost 0 bases, with 12 bases spanning the gap. The CDR3 coding sequence is TGTGCCAGCAGCGTAGAGGGGAGCCTATTGAACACTGAAGCTTTCTTT. Translated, it gives CASSVEGSLLNTEAFF. The full variable domain, with the rest looked up from reference TRBV9 and TRBJ1-1, is DSGVTQTPKHLITATGQRVTLRCSPRSGDLSVYWYQQSLDQGLQFLIQYYNGEERAKGNILERFSAQQFPDLHSELNLSSLELGDSALYFCASSVEGSLLNTEAFFGQGTRLTVV.

The genes are TRBV5-1 and TRBJ2-1; 7 nucleotides line up with TRBD2. The CDR3 length is 16 residues. From germline, CDR1 is SGHRS and CDR2 YFSETQ. Losses at the gene ends were 0 bases for V and 2 bases for J; bases not matched to a gene: 5. The CDR3 DNA follows: TGCGCCAGCAGCTTGGAAGCAGCGGGGACCTACAATGAGCAGTTCTTC. This encodes CASSLEAAGTYNEQFF.

This sequence joins TRBV7-9 and TRBJ2-2, with D perhaps TRBD1 (5 bases). The CDR3 spans 17 residues. The V gene lost 2 bases and the J gene lost 2 bases, with 15 bases spanning the gap. Germline V gene sequence: CDR1 SEHNR, CDR2 FQNEAQ (reference sequence). The CDR3 reads CASSLLGRLDNTGELFF. Written as DNA, the CDR3 is TGTGCCAGCAGCTTACTGGGGCGGTTAGACAACACCGGGGAGCTGTTTTTT.

The chain combines TRBV11-3 with TRBJ2-2, with D possibly being TRBD1 (5 bases). Trimming pared 5 bases from V and 7 bases from J, leaving 14 bases between. Germline V gene data show CDR1 as SGHNT and CDR2 as YENEEA. The CDR3 loop spans 14 amino acids. Written as DNA, the CDR3 is TGTGCCAGCAGCCCCGGCAGGGCTGGCGGGGAGCTGTTTTTT. Its protein product is CASSPGRAGGELFF.

This chain joins TRBV4-1 and TRBJ2-3; 9 nucleotides match TRBD1. Germline V gene sequence: CDR1 MGHRA, CDR2 YSYEKL. CDR3 length: 17 residues. The junction had 9 bases not matched to a gene; V was cut back by 1 base and J by 4 bases. CDR3 sequence: CASSQAGQGIVADTQYF. The DNA for the CDR3 is TGCGCCAGCAGCCAAGCGGGACAGGGCATAGTGGCAGATACGCAGTATTTT.

The chain has TRBV27 and TRBJ1-1; maybe TRBD1 (5 bases). CDR3 size: 17 residues. V lost 4 bases and J lost 2, with 20 bases in between. The V gene's germline CDR1 is MNHEY and CDR2 SMNVEV (reference sequence). DNA of the CDR3: TGTGCCAGCAGTTCCTTCCCACGAACAGGCAGAAACACTGAAGCTTTCTTT. Translation: CASSSFPRTGRNTEAFF.

The rearrangement uses TRBV2 and TRBJ2-7; TRBD1 matches at 9 bases. The CDR3 runs to 14 residues. V was clipped by 6 bases and J by 3 bases; unmatched bases: 6. Germline V gives CDR1 SNHLY, CDR2 FYNNEI. DNA for the CDR3: TGTGCCAGCAGGGCTACAGGGGGCCTCTACGAGCAGTACTTC. It is translated as CASRATGGLYEQYF.

The gene calls are TRBV7-9 and TRBJ2-4; either TRBD1 or TRBD2 may supply D (5 bases each). CDR1 and CDR2 (germline): SEHNR, FQNEAQ (reference sequence). V dropped 5 bases and J dropped 0 bases, with 17 bases sitting between them. The CDR3 is made up of 17 amino acids. The CDR3 sequence is CASSRQGDGLAKNIQYF. In DNA form, the CDR3 reads TGTGCCAGCAGCCGTCAAGGGGACGGATTAGCCAAAAACATTCAGTACTTC.

The J gene is TRBJ1-2, the V gene TRBV5-1; 10 bases are shared with TRBD1. V shed 4 bases, J shed 7 bases, and the junction held 4 bases outside the gene matches. Germline V CDR1 and CDR2: SGHRS, YFSETQ. This CDR3 spans 13 amino acids. CDR3 DNA sequence: TGCGCCAGCAGCCCGGGACAGGGGTTTGGCTACACCTTC. This sequence encodes CASSPGQGFGYTF.

The chain uses TRBV29-1 and TRBJ2-7; D possibly corresponds to TRBD2 (7 bases). V shed 7 bases and J shed 6 bases, with 19 bases lying between them. The length of the CDR3 is 13 residues. Germline V gene sequence: CDR1 SQVTM, CDR2 ANQGSEA. This CDR3 is CSARRGAAGEQYF. Written as DNA, the CDR3 is TGCAGCGCCCGTCGGGGGGCTGCGGGCGAGCAGTACTTC.

This rearrangement joins TRBV25-1 to TRBJ1-4; tentative D call: TRBD1 (5 bases). CDR3 length: 12 residues. The germline V gene has CDR1 MGHDK and CDR2 SYGVNS. V dropped 6 bases and J dropped 8 bases, with 10 bases sitting between them. CDR3 nucleotide sequence: TGTGCCAGCAGGGGGGACTGGGAAAAACTGTTTTTT. Its protein product is CASRGDWEKLFF. Full variable domain (outside the CDR3, taken from reference TRBV25-1 and TRBJ1-4): EADIYQTPRYLVIGTGKKITLECSQTMGHDKMYWYQQDPGMELHLIHYSYGVNSTEKGDLSSESTVSRIRTEHFPLTLESARPSHTSQYLCASRGDWEKLFFGSGTQLSVL.

The chain is built from TRBV5-6 and TRBJ2-7; possible D gene TRBD2, 6 bases. This CDR3 spans 15 amino acids. Deletions cut 5 bases from V and 1 base from J, with 16 bases between. The germline CDR1 and CDR2 sequences are SGHDT and YYEEEE. DNA for the CDR3: TGTGCCAGCAGACTAGGGGCGGGGCCGTCCTACGAGCAGTACTTC. This sequence encodes CASRLGAGPSYEQYF.

The chain links TRBV5-4 to TRBJ2-1; D unclear. With 0 bases removed from V and 5 bases from J, the gap between germline ends came to 6 bases. This CDR3 has 13 amino acids. Germline lookup yields CDR1 SGHNT and CDR2 YYREEE (reference sequence). This CDR3 reads CASSLVQDNEQFF. The CDR3 nucleotides are TGTGCCAGCAGCTTGGTTCAGGACAATGAGCAGTTCTTC.

This chain uses TRBV6-2 or TRBV6-3 with TRBJ2-1; D is perhaps TRBD1 (6 bases). V was clipped by 5 bases and J by 8 bases, with 13 bases between them. This CDR3 is 13 amino acids long. Germline V gives CDR1 MNHEY, CDR2 SVGEGT. The CDR3 spells CASSDGRGDEQFF. CDR3 DNA: TGTGCCAGCAGTGATGGCAGGGGCGATGAGCAGTTCTTC.

J is TRBJ2-6 and V is TRBV3-1 (or the pseudogene TRBV3-2), with unresolved D. The germline gives CDR1 LGHDT, CDR2 YNNKEL (reference sequence). Trimming removed 7 bases at V and 1 base at J, with 5 bases between. This CDR3 comprises 13 residues. The CDR3 bases are TGTGCCAGCACCCATTCTGGGGCCAACGTCCTGACTTTC. Translation: CASTHSGANVLTF.